This TCR beta chain was retrieved from a study of cytomegalovirus exposure and HLA in healthy donors. PCR employed 60 Vbeta and 13 Jbeta primers. In the source study's methods: A later analysis counted around 80 million unique TCR beta chains, about 10 million shared. TCRdb's table, derived via immunoSEQ multiplex PCR, lists solely in-frame clones and lacks some. From that table come the V and J calls and clone size; the DNA was used to work out D and trimming. The sample includes 110,000 to 150,000 clones, 77% of them seen just once. Study-level points and caveats: As a later analysis revealed, the rate of TCR association differed by HLA locus, with DRB1 most and HLA-C fewest. Across all donors, roughly uniform sequencing depth was an assumption of the presence/absence analyses.

For this clone: Its specificity is unknown.

CDR3 length equals 13 residues. The ends were cut back, 3 bases at V and 7 bases at J, with 10 bases in the middle. Germline lookup yields CDR1 MDHEN and CDR2 SYDVKM. Sample: PBMCs. The rearrangement links TRBV28 to TRBJ1-5; D is undetermined. This TCR came from a male donor in good health and CMV-seronegative. CDR3 in DNA: TGTGCCAGCAGTTTGAGAGGTAGCCAGCCCCAGCATTTT. Translation: CASSLRGSQPQHF.